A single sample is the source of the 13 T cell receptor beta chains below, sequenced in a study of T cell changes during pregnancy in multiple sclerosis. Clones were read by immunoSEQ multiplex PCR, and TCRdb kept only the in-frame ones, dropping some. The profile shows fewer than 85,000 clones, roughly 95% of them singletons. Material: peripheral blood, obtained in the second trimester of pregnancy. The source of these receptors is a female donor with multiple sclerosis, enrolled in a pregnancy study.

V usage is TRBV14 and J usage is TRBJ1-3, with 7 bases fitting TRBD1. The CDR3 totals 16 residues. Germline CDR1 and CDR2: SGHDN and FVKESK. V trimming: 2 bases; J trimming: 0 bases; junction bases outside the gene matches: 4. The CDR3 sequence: CASSQKGQYSGNTIYF. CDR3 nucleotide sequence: TGTGCCAGCAGCCAAAAGGGACAGTACTCTGGAAACACCATATATTTT.

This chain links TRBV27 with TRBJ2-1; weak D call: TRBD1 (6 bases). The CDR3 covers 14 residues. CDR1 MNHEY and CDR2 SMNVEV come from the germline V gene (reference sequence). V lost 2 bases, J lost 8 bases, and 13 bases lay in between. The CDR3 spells CASSLRGGLDEQFF. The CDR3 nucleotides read TGTGCCAGCAGTTTAAGAGGGGGTCTGGATGAGCAGTTCTTC.

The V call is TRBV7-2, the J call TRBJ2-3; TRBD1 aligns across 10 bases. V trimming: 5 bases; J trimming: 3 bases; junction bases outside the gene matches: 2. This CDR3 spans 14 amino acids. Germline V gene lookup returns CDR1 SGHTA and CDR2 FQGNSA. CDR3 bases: TGTGCCAGCAGCCGGGGACAGGGGACAGATACGCAGTATTTT. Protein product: CASSRGQGTDTQYF.

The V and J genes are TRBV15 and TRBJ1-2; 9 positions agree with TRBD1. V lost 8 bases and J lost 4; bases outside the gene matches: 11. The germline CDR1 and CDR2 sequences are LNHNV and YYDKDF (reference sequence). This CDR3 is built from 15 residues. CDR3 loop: CATRPQGARGYGYTF. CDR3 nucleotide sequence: TGTGCCACCCGACCACAGGGGGCGCGGGGCTATGGCTACACCTTC. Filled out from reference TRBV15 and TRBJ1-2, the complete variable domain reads DAMVIQNPRYQVTQFGKPVTLSCSQTLNHNVMYWYQQKSSQAPKLLFHYYDKDFNNEADTPDNFQSRRPNTSFCFLDIRSPGLGDTAMYLCATRPQGARGYGYTFGSGTRLTVV.

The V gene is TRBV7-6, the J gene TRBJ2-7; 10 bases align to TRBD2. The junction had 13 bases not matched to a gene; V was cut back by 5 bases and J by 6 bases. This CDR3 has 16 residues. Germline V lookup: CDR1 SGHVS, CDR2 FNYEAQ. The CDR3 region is CASSPMVLAGRSEQYF. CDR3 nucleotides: TGTGCCAGCAGCCCCATGGTACTAGCGGGACGGTCCGAGCAGTACTTC.

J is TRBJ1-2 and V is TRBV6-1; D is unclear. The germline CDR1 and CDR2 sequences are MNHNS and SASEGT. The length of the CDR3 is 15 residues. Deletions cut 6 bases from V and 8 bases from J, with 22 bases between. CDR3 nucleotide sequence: TGTGCCAGCAGAGACCCCGGAGGGTCTGCGAGGGGCTACACCTTC. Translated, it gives CASRDPGGSARGYTF.

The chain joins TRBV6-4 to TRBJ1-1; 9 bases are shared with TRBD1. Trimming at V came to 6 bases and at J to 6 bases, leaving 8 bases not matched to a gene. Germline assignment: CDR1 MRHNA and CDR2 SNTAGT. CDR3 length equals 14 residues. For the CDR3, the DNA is TGTGCCAGCAGACCAACAGGGGGCGCCCCTGAAGCTTTCTTT. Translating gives CASRPTGGAPEAFF.

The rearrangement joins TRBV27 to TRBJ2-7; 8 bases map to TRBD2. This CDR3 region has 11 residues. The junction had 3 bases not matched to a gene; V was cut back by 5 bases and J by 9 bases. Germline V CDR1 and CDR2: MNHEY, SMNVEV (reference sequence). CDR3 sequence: CASSSGSVQYF. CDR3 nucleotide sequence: TGTGCCAGCAGTAGCGGGAGTGTGCAGTACTTC.

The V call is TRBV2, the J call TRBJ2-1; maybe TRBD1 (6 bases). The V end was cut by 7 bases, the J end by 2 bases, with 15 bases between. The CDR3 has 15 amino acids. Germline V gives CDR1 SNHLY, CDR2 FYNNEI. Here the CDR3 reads CASTPGQTPYNEQFF. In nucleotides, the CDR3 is TGTGCCAGCACTCCTGGACAGACCCCCTACAATGAGCAGTTCTTC.

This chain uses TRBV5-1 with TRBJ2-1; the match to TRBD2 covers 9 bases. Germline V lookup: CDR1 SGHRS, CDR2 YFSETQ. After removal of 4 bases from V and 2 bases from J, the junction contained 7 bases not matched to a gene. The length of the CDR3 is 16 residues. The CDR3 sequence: CASSPELAGPYNEQFF. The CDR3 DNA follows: TGCGCCAGCAGCCCGGAGCTAGCGGGACCCTACAATGAGCAGTTCTTC.

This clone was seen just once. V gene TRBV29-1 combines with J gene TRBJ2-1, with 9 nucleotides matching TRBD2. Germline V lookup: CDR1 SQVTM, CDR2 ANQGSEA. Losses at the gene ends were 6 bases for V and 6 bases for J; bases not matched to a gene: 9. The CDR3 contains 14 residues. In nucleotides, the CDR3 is TGCAGCGTCCGACGGCTAGCGGGAATCAATGAGCAGTTCTTC. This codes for CSVRRLAGINEQFF.

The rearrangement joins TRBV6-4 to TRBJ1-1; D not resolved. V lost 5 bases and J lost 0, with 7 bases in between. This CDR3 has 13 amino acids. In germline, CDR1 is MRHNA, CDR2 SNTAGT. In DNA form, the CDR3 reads TGTGCCAGCAGTCGCGAGTTGAACACTGAAGCTTTCTTT. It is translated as CASSRELNTEAFF.

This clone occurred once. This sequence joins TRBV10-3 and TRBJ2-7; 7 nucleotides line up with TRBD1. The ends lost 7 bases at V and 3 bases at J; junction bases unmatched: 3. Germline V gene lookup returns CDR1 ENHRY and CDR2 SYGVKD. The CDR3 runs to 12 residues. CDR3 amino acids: CAIKTGNYEQYF. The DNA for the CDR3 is TGTGCCATCAAGACAGGGAACTACGAGCAGTACTTC.